This T cell receptor (beta chain) came from a study of beta chain features in type 1 diabetes (dated by TCRdb to between 2018 and 2020). Study-wide context: Patients and healthy donors did not differ in mean age, gender distribution, total cell number or subset yield. In the study, TCRB repertoires of sorted circulating CD4+ T cell subsets from recently diagnosed type 1 diabetes patients were compared with those of matched healthy donors. A total of 90 million to 140 million sorted cells were examined across all samples, and RNA yield correlated strongly with the number of cells per subset. Regulatory and stem cell-like memory subsets were obtained from only 8 patients and about 8 healthy donors, while naive and central memory subsets were obtained from all 30 or so donors.

The High Capacity cDNA Reverse Transcription Kit was used to reverse transcribe all of the isolated RNA, meaning that expressed TCRB transcripts were what got sequenced. Naive, central memory and regulatory T cell samples underwent deep immunoSEQ sequencing, averaging about 3.57 million total reads per sample. After sorted cells were lysed in RLT buffer, RNA was extracted with DNase-treated RNeasy Micro or Mini kits, with the choice depending on cell number. Each cell subset was processed on its own to prevent cross-contamination, while patient and healthy donor samples were processed together. The immunoSEQ multiplex PCR was used to amplify TCRB sequences from cDNA, generating 87-bp fragments that spanned the CDR3 region. The amplicons were sequenced using the Illumina HiSeq platform. On the study's bioinformatics: Synthetic template baselines were used to correct PCR bias computationally, reads within Hamming distance 2 were collapsed together, and singletons that could not be merged were discarded. By aligning reads against IMGT, V, D and J genes, CDR3 length, and insertions or deletions at six rearrangement sites were assigned. Within each subset, clonotype counts were normalized to sorted cell number, after which true diversity and Gini coefficients were computed with the tcR R package. The overlap coefficient, calculated on TCRB nucleotide sequences, was used to measure repertoire sharing. Out-of-frame TCRB sequences from naive cells were analyzed to stand in for the pre-selection repertoire. What TCRdb holds here is the immuneACCESS table cut down to in-frame rearrangements. Part of the clones is not present; checked against another copy, under half of the missing clones reflect an unresolved V gene, and the others are unexplained. V and J calls and clone size are as listed in that table; D and trimming were resolved from the DNA. The sample table shows 400,000 or so clones, and over 10% are seen once. The ten largest clones add up to about 0.01% of the sample.

As for this clone: Its antigen is unknown. No much larger clone is present one base from it, and per-base qualities are unavailable.

Based on the germline V gene, the CDR1 and CDR2 sequences are SGDLS and YYNGEE. The junction shows trimming of 4 bases on V and 3 bases on J, and the gene matches do not reach 2 bases of it. The CDR3 contains 15 residues, cysteine and phenylalanine counted. The entry retains the CDR3 DNA only, 45 bases that are in frame from base 1. Broad study findings and their caveats: Because cDNA rather than genomic DNA was sequenced, highly expressing activated cells could have been over-represented, although no difference in activation and CD3 levels was found between groups. Patients with type 1 diabetes made fewer insertions and deleted more nucleotides at VDJ recombination sites, implying thymic rearrangement abnormalities. Shorter templates might have been favored by PCR, but patient and control samples were amplified and corrected together, so both groups would have been affected equally by any skew. Naive, central memory and regulatory TCRB repertoires appeared to be more alike among patients than among healthy donors. HLA sub-analyses involved small numbers of individuals, so any influence of HLA type on TCRB rearrangement remained unresolved. A moderate but significant shortening of TCRB CDR3 length was observed in type 1 diabetes patients in all four CD4+ subsets.

Each donor gave one peripheral blood draw, averaging roughly 0.11 L, which was collected into heparinised tubes. A BD FACSAria II was used to sort naive, central memory, regulatory and stem cell-like memory CD4+ T cells with a panel that included CD45RO, CCR7, CD25, CD127, CD95 and CD27. Every sorted population had a purity above 95%. Right away, PBMCs were isolated by Lymphoprep density gradient centrifugation and were stained directly, with no culture step. So that batch effects would be minimized, each experiment stained and sorted samples in pairs, pairing one healthy donor with one patient. This receptor chain uses TRBV9 and TRBJ2-2, with 11 bases in between that match TRBD2. Material: naive CD4+ T cells from blood. This sample's cell subset or site label indicates: true naive CD4+ T cells. The TCR comes from a woman in her late teens or twenties with type 1 diabetes. The CDR3 amino acid sequence is: CASSRLAGYTGELFF. In nucleotides, the sequence is TGTGCCAGCAGCAGACTAGCGGGGTACACCGGGGAGCTGTTTTTT.